One sample yielded the 26 T cell receptor beta chains listed below, sequenced in a study of cytomegalovirus exposure and HLA in healthy donors. Both 60 Vbeta primers and 13 Jbeta primers went into the PCR. Sequenced by immunoSEQ multiplex PCR; TCRdb stores in-frame clones only, minus some. The sample yields 150,000 to 200,000 clones, 65% to 85% seen once. The sequenced sample was PBMCs. Receptors were obtained from a woman aged 50 to 60 in good health and CMV-seropositive.

This clone was seen only a few times. Other DNA sequences of this sample code for an identical CDR3. The rearrangement links TRBV19 to TRBJ1-4; 7 nucleotides align to TRBD1. This CDR3 spans 13 amino acids. V lost 6 bases to trimming and J lost 7 bases; unmatched junction nucleotides: 5. Germline-derived CDR1 and CDR2 are LNHDA and SQIVND (reference sequence). The CDR3 here is CASSRTGGEKLFF. In DNA, the CDR3 is TGTGCCAGTAGCAGGACAGGTGGTGAAAAACTGTTTTTT.

The chain combines TRBV27 with TRBJ2-5; 7 positions match TRBD1. The J call may be incorrect, as the DNA end agrees better with TRBJ2-7. This CDR3 is built from 13 residues. Germline lookup yields CDR1 MNHEY and CDR2 SMNVEV (reference sequence). In DNA, the CDR3 is TGTGCCAGCAGGCTGACAGGGCAGGACGAGCAGTACTTC. Residues: CASRLTGQDEQYF.

The genes are TRBV6-5 and TRBJ2-7; TRBD2 is a possible D gene (6 bases). Germline V lookup: CDR1 MNHEY, CDR2 SVGAGI. V was cut by 6 bases and J by 3 bases, with 18 bases left in between. This CDR3 region has 15 residues. The CDR3 coding sequence is TGTGCCAGCAGCCGAAACCGGGACGGGGGCTACGAGCAGTACTTC. Residues: CASSRNRDGGYEQYF.

This chain uses TRBV5-1 with TRBJ2-1, with a tentative D call TRBD2 (7 bases). Trimming stripped 0 bases from V and 8 bases from J, with 15 bases between. This CDR3 has 15 amino acids. Germline V gene lookup returns CDR1 SGHRS and CDR2 YFSETQ. The DNA for the CDR3 is TGCGCCAGCAGCTTGGTGTTGGGGGGGCAGCATGAGCAGTTCTTC. It is translated as CASSLVLGGQHEQFF.

The chain is built from TRBV30 and TRBJ2-1; D gene unclear. Germline loops: CDR1 GTSNPN, CDR2 SVGIG (reference sequence). V shed 0 bases and J shed 2 bases, with 20 bases lying between them. CDR3 length equals 18 residues. The DNA of the CDR3 is TGTGCCTGGAGTGTACTCTCAGGTCATCCGACCGCCTACAATGAGCAGTTCTTC. Residues: CAWSVLSGHPTAYNEQFF.

The chain recombines TRBV7-2 with TRBJ1-1; D is ambiguous. Germline CDR1 and CDR2: SGHTA and FQGNSA. V was cut by 5 bases and J by 5 bases, with 15 bases left in between. The CDR3 extends over 14 amino acids. In nucleotides, the CDR3 is TGTGCCAGCAGCCTCGGGGTTGGGAGGACTGAAGCTTTCTTT. Its translation: CASSLGVGRTEAFF.

The chain employs TRBV18 and TRBJ2-7; TRBD2 aligns across 9 bases. The V segment lost 2 bases and the J segment 3 bases; nucleotides outside the gene matches: 5. The CDR3 runs to 15 residues. Germline assignment: CDR1 KGHSH and CDR2 LQKENI. CDR3 coding DNA: TGTGCCAGCTCACCAAGCCTAGCGGGAAGCTACGAGCAGTACTTC. This encodes CASSPSLAGSYEQYF.

This chain links TRBV6-5 with TRBJ2-7; perhaps TRBD2 as D (5 bases). This CDR3 spans 12 amino acids. The V end lost 7 bases, the J end lost 6 bases, and 13 bases lay between the germline ends. Looked up from germline, CDR1 is MNHEY and CDR2 is SVGAGI. In DNA, the CDR3 is TGTGCCAGCAAGCCCGGCAGCGGCGAGCAGTACTTC. Encoded protein: CASKPGSGEQYF.

The table lists this clone with a count of one. At one end the junction does not follow the germline gene, possibly because of a read error. The V call is TRBV7-9, the J call TRBJ2-1, with 7 bases matching TRBD1. Germline CDR1 SEHNR, CDR2 FQNEAQ (reference sequence). The CDR3 is 15 residues long. The CDR3 here is CSSSLTTGSYNEQFF. In nucleotides, the CDR3 is TGTTCCAGCAGCTTGACGACAGGGAGCTACAATGAGCAGTTCTTC.

The chain recombines TRBV10-3 with TRBJ1-1, with 7 bases lining up with TRBD1. There are 14 residues in the CDR3. Germline values: CDR1 ENHRY, CDR2 SYGVKD. The ends lost 6 bases at V and 1 base at J; junction bases unmatched: 5. CDR3 protein: CAIRHDRENTEAFF. CDR3 DNA: TGTGCCATCAGACATGACAGGGAGAACACTGAAGCTTTCTTT.

The chain uses TRBV4-3 and TRBJ2-2; D is unclear. The germline CDR1 and CDR2 sequences are LGHNA and YSLEER. There are 15 residues in the CDR3. The V end lost 0 bases, the J end lost 1 base, and 6 bases lay between the germline ends. The CDR3: CASSQELLNTGELFF. CDR3 nucleotide sequence: TGCGCCAGCAGCCAAGAACTTTTGAACACCGGGGAGCTGTTTTTT.

The V gene is TRBV9, the J gene TRBJ1-6; the D gene is possibly TRBD1 (5 bases). Looked up from germline, CDR1 is SGDLS and CDR2 is YYNGEE. The CDR3 is 16 residues long. Trimming left V 6 bases short and J 8 bases short, with 21 bases between. The CDR3 nucleotides read TGTGCCAGCAATCGGCAGGGCCAAGGCGATGATTCACCCCTCCACTTT. Translated: CASNRQGQGDDSPLHF.

The gene calls are TRBV11-2 and TRBJ2-7, with TRBD1 matching 9 bases. CDR3 length: 14 residues. The germline V gene has CDR1 SGHAT and CDR2 FQNNGV. Trimming removed 5 bases from V and 4 bases from J; junction bases left unmatched: 6. This chain's CDR3 is CASSDGTGKYEQYF. The CDR3 DNA reads TGTGCCAGCAGCGACGGGACAGGGAAATACGAGCAGTACTTC.

The V and J genes are TRBV14 and TRBJ2-7, with 10 positions matching TRBD2. The CDR3 sequence is 20 residues long. Germline V gives CDR1 SGHDN, CDR2 FVKESK. The J segment lost 5 bases and the V segment lost 0 bases, leaving 19 bases of the junction unmatched. This chain's CDR3 is CASSQDQGLAFSLLRDEQYF. Here the CDR3 DNA reads TGTGCCAGCAGCCAAGATCAGGGACTAGCGTTTTCGCTTCTCCGGGACGAGCAGTACTTC.

The chain combines TRBV7-3 with TRBJ1-5; 10 bases match TRBD1. Germline-derived CDR1 and CDR2 are SGHTA and FQGTGA. The CDR3 sequence is 15 residues long. J was trimmed by 5 bases and V by 5 bases; bases with no gene match: 6. For the CDR3, the DNA is TGTGCCAGCAGCCCCGGGACAGGGGTAGATCAGCCCCAGCATTTT. Its translation: CASSPGTGVDQPQHF.

Here the CDR3 DNA reads TGCGCCAGCACCCAACTAGACAGGAAATCACCCCTCCACTTT. Protein sequence: CASTQLDRKSPLHF. The chain couples TRBV23-1 to TRBJ1-6, with a possible D match to TRBD1 (6 bases). TRBV23-1 is assigned to the ORF class and has an uncertain function. This CDR3 contains 14 residues. V lost 7 bases to trimming and J lost 10 bases, with 17 bases between them.

The CDR3 is CASSLGQDQPQHF. The CDR3 DNA reads TGTGCCAGTAGTCTCGGACAAGATCAGCCCCAGCATTTT. The gene calls are TRBV19 and TRBJ1-5; tentatively, D is TRBD1 (5 bases). This CDR3 contains 13 residues. V was shortened by 5 bases and J by 5 bases, with 10 bases between the two germline ends. CDR1 and CDR2 from the germline V gene are LNHDA and SQIVND (reference sequence). The whole variable domain, filled in from reference TRBV19 and TRBJ1-5, reads DGGITQSPKYLFRKEGQNVTLSCEQNLNHDAMYWYRQDPGQGLRLIYYSQIVNDFQKGDIAEGYSVSREKKESFPLTVTSAQKNPTAFYLCASSLGQDQPQHFGDGTRLSIL.

The chain uses TRBV10-3 and TRBJ1-2, with D unresolved. There are 12 residues in the CDR3. In germline, CDR1 is ENHRY, CDR2 SYGVKD. V was clipped by 6 bases and J by 3 bases, with 8 bases between them. CDR3 loop: CAISGDYYGYTF. The CDR3 DNA reads TGTGCCATCAGCGGGGATTACTATGGCTACACCTTC.

This CDR3 is CASSLSKQGAVLWSYTF. CDR3 DNA: TGTGCCAGCAGCTTGAGTAAACAGGGGGCAGTCTTATGGAGCTACACCTTC. The chain employs TRBV5-4 and TRBJ1-2, with 9 nucleotides matching TRBD1. The V and J ends lost 1 base and 9 bases, in that order; junction bases with no gene match: 16. Germline V gene lookup returns CDR1 SGHNT and CDR2 YYREEE (reference sequence). The CDR3 spans 17 residues.

This clone was recorded once. This chain joins TRBV15 and TRBJ1-4; TRBD1 matches 9 bases. V trimming: 0 bases; J trimming: 8 bases; junction bases outside the gene matches: 7. In germline, CDR1 is LNHNV, CDR2 YYDKDF (reference sequence). The CDR3 is 16 amino acids. The CDR3 is CATSRDQGQGGEKLFF. DNA of the CDR3: TGTGCCACCAGCAGAGACCAGGGACAGGGAGGGGAAAAACTGTTTTTT.

This clone appeared a single time. V gene TRBV29-1 combines with J gene TRBJ2-3, with D uncertain. This CDR3 is 14 amino acids long. Germline V gene sequence: CDR1 SQVTM, CDR2 ANQGSEA. Between the trimmed V and J ends, which lost 7 bases and 0 bases, there was a span of 14 bases. Here the CDR3 reads CSGLLSVSTDTQYF. The CDR3 DNA reads TGCAGCGGCCTTCTTTCGGTTAGCACAGATACGCAGTATTTT.

This chain uses TRBV6-1 with TRBJ2-5; D is unclear. Germline V gives CDR1 MNHNS, CDR2 SASEGT. CDR3 length equals 13 residues. V lost 2 bases to trimming and J lost 2 bases, with 6 bases between them. This CDR3 reads CASSEWAQETQYF. Written as DNA, the CDR3 is TGTGCCAGCAGTGAATGGGCGCAAGAGACCCAGTACTTC.

V gene TRBV7-6 combines with J gene TRBJ1-2; 9 bases map to TRBD1. This CDR3 contains 15 residues. In germline, CDR1 is SGHVS, CDR2 FNYEAQ. J gave up 5 bases and V 4 bases, and 8 bases lay outside the gene matches. The CDR3 nucleotides are TGTGCCAGCAGCTCAGTAACAGGGGGCAAGTATGGCTACACCTTC. Protein sequence: CASSSVTGGKYGYTF.

This clone was counted once. The chain couples TRBV5-1 to TRBJ2-3; TRBD1 matches at 9 bases. Losses at the gene ends were 4 bases for V and 1 base for J; bases not matched to a gene: 25. This CDR3 is built from 22 residues. Germline lookup yields CDR1 SGHRS and CDR2 YFSETQ. CDR3 region: CASSPHLFLGQGTESRTDTQYF. The CDR3 DNA reads as TGCGCCAGCAGCCCCCACCTTTTCTTGGGACAGGGAACCGAATCTCGCACAGATACGCAGTATTTT.

This clone was detected once. The genes are TRBV4-2 and TRBJ2-7, with D unclear. The V and J ends lost 0 bases and 5 bases respectively, with 17 bases between them. Per the germline V gene, CDR1 is LGHNA and CDR2 is YNFKEQ. This CDR3 has 16 amino acids. CDR3 sequence (DNA): TGTGCCAGCAGCCAAGACGGCTCGCGACAACTTCACGAGCAGTACTTC. Its translation is CASSQDGSRQLHEQYF.

The sample holds a few counts of this clone. The chain links TRBV2 to TRBJ1-1; TRBD1 aligns across 7 bases. Germline CDR1 SNHLY, CDR2 FYNNEI. The CDR3 loop spans 16 amino acids. Unmatched junction bases numbered 7, after V lost 1 base and J lost 2 bases. Here the CDR3 reads CASSEGPGTANTEAFF. CDR3 DNA sequence: TGTGCCAGCAGTGAAGGCCCCGGGACAGCAAACACTGAAGCTTTCTTT. Complete variable domain (other parts from reference TRBV2 and TRBJ1-1): EPEVTQTPSHQVTQMGQEVILRCVPISNHLYFYWYRQILGQKVEFLVSFYNNEISEKSEIFDDQFSVERPDGSNFTLKIRSTKLEDSAMYFCASSEGPGTANTEAFFGQGTRLTVV.